The 21 T cell receptor beta chains below come from one sample, sequenced in a study of T-cell memory formation after mild COVID-19 (dated by TCRdb to the early 2020s). The method behind the library was 5' RACE. Sequencer: Illumina NovaSeq 6000. TCRdb trimmed public reads at Q25 via fastp, called clones via MiXCR and kept in-frame beta chains. CDR3 protein sequences are deduplicated, and each keeps its most common genes and DNA. The sample yields more than 150,000 distinct CDR3 sequences; roughly 10% were counted once. The top ten hold more than 3.5% of the sample. The sequenced sample was PBMCs or a T cell subset sorted from them (not recorded which). Every receptor here comes from a man aged 18 to 30 who had mild COVID-19 (a few samples of this study predate the infection). The sample titles of this study are shuffled in the database, so cell type and time point are left out; the donor was told from shared clones.

This clonotype was seen more than once but under ten times. The chain is built from TRBV12-3 or TRBV12-4 and TRBJ1-5; the D gene is possibly TRBD1 (5 bases). The CDR3 extends over 13 amino acids. Trimming shortened V by 3 bases and J by 7 bases, and 10 bases separated the two germline ends. CDR3 region: CASSFGGGQPQHF. Written as DNA, the CDR3 is TGTGCCAGCAGTTTTGGGGGGGGACAGCCCCAGCATTTT.

This clonotype was counted a few times. The V gene is TRBV6-1, the J gene TRBJ2-1, with D perhaps assigned TRBD1 or TRBD2 (5 bases each). Trimming pared 7 bases from V and 6 bases from J, leaving 19 bases between. CDR3 length: 15 amino acids. Per the germline V gene, CDR1 is MNHNS and CDR2 is SASEGT. Here the CDR3 reads CASTRARGESNEQFF. The CDR3 DNA is TGTGCCAGCACCCGCGCGAGGGGCGAATCCAATGAGCAGTTCTTC.

The chain is built from TRBV15 and TRBJ1-1; no firm D call. V lost 5 bases, J lost 0 bases, and 10 bases lay in between. Per the germline V gene, CDR1 is LNHNV and CDR2 is YYDKDF (reference sequence). The CDR3 has 14 residues. CDR3 in amino acids: CATSGRAMNTEAFF. CDR3 in DNA: TGTGCCACCAGCGGCCGGGCCATGAACACTGAAGCTTTCTTT.

The chain has TRBV6-5 and TRBJ2-3, with D unclear. V lost 0 bases to trimming and J lost 4 bases, with 5 bases between them. This CDR3 spans 13 amino acids. The germline gives CDR1 MNHEY, CDR2 SVGAGI. This CDR3 is CASSYSIPDTQYF. The CDR3 region has the DNA TGTGCCAGCAGTTACTCGATTCCAGATACGCAGTATTTT.

The V gene is TRBV30, the J gene TRBJ2-7; D is unresolved. Germline CDR1 and CDR2: GTSNPN and SVGIG (reference sequence). There are 11 residues in the CDR3. Trimming took off 2 bases at V and 5 bases at J, with 7 bases between the two ends. The DNA of the CDR3 is TGTGCCTGGAGTATTCGTAACGAGCAGTACTTC. Translation gives CAWSIRNEQYF. Together with reference TRBV30 and TRBJ2-7, the CDR3 gives the full variable domain: SQTIHQWPATLVQPVGSPLSLECTVEGTSNPNLYWYRQAAGRGLQLLFYSVGIGQISSEVPQNLSASRPQDRQFILSSKKLLLSDSGFYLCAWSIRNEQYFGPGTRLTVT.

There are a few counts of this clonotype. The chain couples TRBV6-5 to TRBJ1-3; D unclear. The CDR3 spans 13 residues. V was shortened by 0 bases and J by 3 bases, with 3 bases between the two germline ends. In germline, CDR1 is MNHEY, CDR2 SVGAGI. The CDR3 sequence: CASSYSSGNTIYF. CDR3 in DNA: TGTGCCAGCAGTTACTCGAGTGGAAACACCATATATTTT.

The V gene is TRBV11-2, the J gene TRBJ1-1, with 7 bases aligning to TRBD1. Germline assignment: CDR1 SGHAT and CDR2 FQNNGV. The V and J ends lost 4 bases and 1 base, in that order; junction bases with no gene match: 12. The CDR3 has 17 residues. CDR3: CASSSPGGTARNTEAFF. The CDR3, as DNA: TGTGCCAGCAGCTCCCCAGGGGGTACGGCAAGGAACACTGAAGCTTTCTTT.

This clonotype was counted only a few times. In DNA, the CDR3 is TGTGCCAGCAGACCGGGACTAGCGGGGGGTCGTAGCACAGATACGCAGTATTTT. Encoded protein: CASRPGLAGGRSTDTQYF. The rearrangement uses TRBV27 and TRBJ2-3, with 15 bases lining up with TRBD2. CDR3 length: 18 residues. In germline, CDR1 is MNHEY, CDR2 SMNVEV (reference sequence). Losses at the gene ends were 6 bases for V and 0 bases for J; bases not matched to a gene: 7.

This clonotype was found a few times. Germline is not matched at one junction end, which may reflect a read error. V usage is TRBV12-3 or TRBV12-4 and J usage is TRBJ2-7, with D maybe TRBD2 (5 bases). The CDR3 loop spans 12 amino acids. CDR3 amino acids: CASSQMDFRPRF. DNA of the CDR3: TGTGCCAGCAGTCAAATGGACTTCCGCCCCCGTTTC.

The gene calls are TRBV3-1 and TRBJ2-5; the match to TRBD2 covers 15 bases. The V gene's germline CDR1 is LGHDT and CDR2 YNNKEL (reference sequence). There are 17 residues in the CDR3. Unmatched junction bases numbered 2, after V lost 2 bases and J lost 1 base. The CDR3 DNA reads TGTGCCAGCAGCCAAATGGGACTAGCGGGGGGCCAAGAGACCCAGTACTTC. Encoded protein: CASSQMGLAGGQETQYF.

The sample holds a few counts of this clonotype. V gene TRBV30 combines with J gene TRBJ1-3, with D tentatively TRBD1 (6 bases). The germline CDR1 and CDR2 sequences are GTSNPN and SVGIG (reference sequence). The CDR3 spans 15 residues. Trimming took 0 bases from V and 4 from J, leaving 13 bases between them. CDR3 coding DNA: TGTGCCTGGAGTGTTGCGGGGGGCCCCGGAAACACCATATATTTT. It is translated as CAWSVAGGPGNTIYF.

This clonotype was counted a few times. The V gene is TRBV7-2, the J gene TRBJ2-3, with D possibly matching TRBD2 (6 bases). Germline-derived CDR1 and CDR2 are SGHTA and FQGNSA. This CDR3 spans 11 amino acids. V shed 8 bases and J shed 7 bases, with 10 bases lying between them. Written as DNA, the CDR3 is TGTGCCAGCCAAGCGGGCAATACGCAGTATTTT. Residues: CASQAGNTQYF.

This sequence joins TRBV4-3 and TRBJ1-3, with D unclear. V gave up 0 bases and J gave up 2 bases, with 8 bases separating them. Germline V gene data show CDR1 as LGHNA and CDR2 as YSLEER. CDR3 length equals 15 residues. Here the CDR3 reads CASSQEDRAGNTIYF. For the CDR3, the DNA is TGCGCCAGCAGCCAAGAGGACCGTGCTGGAAACACCATATATTTT.

This clonotype came up a few times. This chain connects TRBV5-1 to TRBJ2-6, with D possibly matching TRBD1 (6 bases). This CDR3 is 15 amino acids long. CDR1 is SGHRS and CDR2 is YFSETQ in the germline V gene. V dropped 6 bases and J dropped 1 base, with 11 bases sitting between them. CDR3 sequence reads: CASTMQGSGANVLTF. CDR3 in DNA: TGCGCCAGCACCATGCAGGGGTCTGGGGCCAACGTCCTGACTTTC.

The chain employs TRBV9 and TRBJ2-1; D is uncertain. The CDR3 has 13 amino acids. Trimming cost V 4 bases and J 4 bases, with 9 bases left between them. The V gene's germline CDR1 is SGDLS and CDR2 YYNGEE. The CDR3 DNA follows: TGTGCCAGCAGCCCGCAGAGGTACAATGAGCAGTTCTTC. Translating gives CASSPQRYNEQFF.

The chain uses TRBV20-1 and TRBJ2-3; TRBD1 matches 9 bases. The germline V gene encodes CDR1 DFQATT and CDR2 SNEGSKA (reference sequence). The CDR3 loop spans 14 amino acids. V lost 6 bases to trimming and J lost 2 bases; unmatched junction nucleotides: 6. Written as DNA, the CDR3 is TGCAGTGCCACACAGGGGGCTGTCACAGATACGCAGTATTTT. This translates into CSATQGAVTDTQYF.

This clonotype was counted only a few times. The gene calls are TRBV5-1 and TRBJ2-2; D is possibly TRBD2 (6 bases). This CDR3 has 14 amino acids. CDR1 and CDR2 from the germline V gene are SGHRS and YFSETQ. V gave up 3 bases and J gave up 5 bases, with 11 bases separating them. CDR3 amino acids: CASSSPGRTGELFF. DNA of the CDR3: TGCGCCAGCAGCTCACCGGGGAGGACCGGGGAGCTGTTTTTT.

V and J are TRBV5-1 and TRBJ2-5, with 7 bases that match TRBD2. CDR1 is SGHRS, CDR2 YFSETQ, per germline. Trimming took 3 bases from V and 2 from J; bases not matched to a gene: 4. The CDR3 runs to 14 residues. CDR3 sequence: CASSWGGSQETQYF. CDR3 sequence (DNA): TGCGCCAGCAGCTGGGGGGGGTCGCAAGAGACCCAGTACTTC.

This sequence joins TRBV6-5 and TRBJ2-5; 7 positions agree with TRBD1. Germline V gene sequence: CDR1 MNHEY, CDR2 SVGAGI. The ends lost 5 bases at V and 7 bases at J; junction bases unmatched: 4. This CDR3 spans 12 amino acids. The CDR3: CASSDRVRTQYF. CDR3 nucleotides: TGTGCCAGCAGTGACAGGGTTCGGACCCAGTACTTC.

This chain links TRBV5-6 with TRBJ2-1; the match to TRBD1 covers 7 bases. Germline V gene lookup returns CDR1 SGHDT and CDR2 YYEEEE. Trimming removed 0 bases from V and 9 bases from J; junction bases left unmatched: 9. The CDR3 spans 15 residues. CDR3 region: CASSLDRGFIGEQFF. In DNA, the CDR3 is TGTGCCAGCAGCTTGGACAGGGGCTTTATAGGTGAGCAGTTCTTC.

This clonotype was counted many times. This rearrangement joins TRBV20-1 to TRBJ2-1, with a possible D match to TRBD2 (5 bases). Germline CDR1 and CDR2: DFQATT and SNEGSKA (reference sequence). The CDR3 spans 14 residues. V lost 2 bases and J lost 9, with 17 bases in between. The CDR3, as DNA: TGCAGTGCTAGAACCGGGATATCCTCGGGTGAGCAGTTCTTC. This codes for CSARTGISSGEQFF.